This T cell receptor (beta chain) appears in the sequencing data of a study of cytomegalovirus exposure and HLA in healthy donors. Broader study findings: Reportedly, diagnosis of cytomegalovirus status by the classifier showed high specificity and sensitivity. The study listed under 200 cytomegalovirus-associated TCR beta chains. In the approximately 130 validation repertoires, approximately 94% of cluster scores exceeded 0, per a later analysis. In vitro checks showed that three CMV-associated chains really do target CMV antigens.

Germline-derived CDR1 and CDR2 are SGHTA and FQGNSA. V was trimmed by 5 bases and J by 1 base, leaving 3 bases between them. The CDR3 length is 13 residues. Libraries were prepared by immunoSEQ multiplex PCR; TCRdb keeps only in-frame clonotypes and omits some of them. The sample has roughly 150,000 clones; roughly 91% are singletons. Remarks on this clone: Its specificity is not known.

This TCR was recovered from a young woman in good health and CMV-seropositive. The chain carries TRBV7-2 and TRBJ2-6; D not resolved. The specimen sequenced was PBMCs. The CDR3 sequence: CASSHSGANVLTF. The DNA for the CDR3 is TGTGCCAGCAGCCATTCTGGGGCCAACGTCCTGACTTTC.